This TCR beta chain is drawn from a study of blood T cell repertoires in COVID-19. The wider study: The origin of the acute and convalescent COVID-19 samples was the United States, Italy and Spain. PBMCs, B-cell-depleted T cells, or T cells were the source of the cDNA or gDNA that made up the material.

In the source study's methods: Estimated nucleated cell counts came from reference gene primer amplification. Measured with immunoSEQ multiplex PCR; TCRdb has only the in-frame clones, and not every one. The V and J calls and clone size are taken from that table; D and trimming were inferred from the DNA. Among tens of thousands of clones listed, about four fifths were seen once. Germline V gene sequence: CDR1 KGHSH, CDR2 LQKENI. The germline V and J ends were trimmed by 4 bases and 0 bases, with 8 bases remaining between them. The CDR3 extends over 14 amino acids. Sample: peripheral blood. The gene calls are TRBV18 and TRBJ2-3, with D unclear. This receptor was obtained from a man between 65 and 85 years old with active COVID-19. CDR3: CASSRGFSTDTQYF. The CDR3 nucleotides read TGTGCCAGCTCACGAGGTTTTAGCACAGATACGCAGTATTTT.